The 27 T cell receptor beta chains below all came from one sample that was sequenced in a study of blood T cell repertoires in COVID-19. Data came from immunoSEQ multiplex PCR; TCRdb stores just in-frame clones and leaves some out. The sample yields some 97,000 clones, almost 80% seen once. Sequences were obtained from peripheral blood. Receptor source: a woman in her 70s with acute or convalescent COVID-19.

The rearrangement links TRBV28 to TRBJ1-4, with 9 bases matching TRBD1. Germline CDR1 reads MDHEN; CDR2 reads SYDVKM. The ends lost 3 bases at V and 8 bases at J; junction bases unmatched: 4. CDR3 size: 14 residues. CDR3 loop: CASSFTGGTEKLFF. CDR3 sequence (DNA): TGTGCCAGCAGTTTCACAGGGGGCACCGAAAAACTGTTTTTT.

The gene calls are TRBV5-1 and TRBJ2-1, with 10 bases that match TRBD1. The V and J ends lost 7 bases and 4 bases, in that order; junction bases with no gene match: 8. This CDR3 spans 15 amino acids. Germline V gives CDR1 SGHRS, CDR2 YFSETQ. CDR3 amino acids: CASAPRDRGYNEQFF. DNA of the CDR3: TGCGCCAGCGCCCCCCGGGACAGGGGTTACAATGAGCAGTTCTTC.

This clone appeared a single time. The chain joins TRBV2 to TRBJ2-5; 12 bases are a match to TRBD2. The V gene's germline CDR1 is SNHLY and CDR2 FYNNEI. V lost 8 bases, J lost 1 base, and 2 bases stayed unmatched. The CDR3 is made up of 14 amino acids. The CDR3 here is CASRTSGTQETQYF. Written as DNA, the CDR3 is TGTGCCAGCCGGACTAGCGGGACCCAAGAGACCCAGTACTTC.

This clone was seen a few times. J is TRBJ1-1 and V is TRBV27; D possibly corresponds to TRBD1 (5 bases). The length of the CDR3 is 13 residues. V shed 6 bases and J shed 5 bases, with 13 bases lying between them. Per the germline V gene, CDR1 is MNHEY and CDR2 is SMNVEV (reference sequence). As DNA, the CDR3 is TGTGCCAGCAGCCGGACAACTGGGACTGAAGCTTTCTTT. It translates to CASSRTTGTEAFF.

The chain employs TRBV7-3 and TRBJ1-3; TRBD1 might be the D (5 bases). Trimming left V 5 bases short and J 3 bases short, with 14 bases between. The V gene's germline CDR1 is SGHTA and CDR2 FQGTGA. The CDR3 has 15 amino acids. The CDR3 DNA reads TGTGCCAGCAGCCCAGGCGGGGGTGGTGGAAACACCATATATTTT. As protein: CASSPGGGGGNTIYF.

The chain has TRBV6-2 or TRBV6-3 and TRBJ1-4; D not certain. Germline V CDR1 and CDR2: MNHEY, SVGEGT. Trimming removed 0 bases at V and 8 bases at J, with 13 bases between. The CDR3 runs to 15 residues. The CDR3 loop is CASSYSGEWSEKLFF. The CDR3 DNA is TGTGCCAGCAGTTACTCCGGTGAATGGAGCGAAAAACTGTTTTTT.

The V and J genes are TRBV6-2 or TRBV6-3 and TRBJ1-2; D gene ambiguous. Germline-derived CDR1 and CDR2 are MNHEY and SVGEGT. V gave up 3 bases and J gave up 4 bases, with 15 bases separating them. The CDR3 contains 15 residues. CDR3: CASSYSPGNLYGYTF. The CDR3 region has the DNA TGTGCCAGCAGTTATTCCCCCGGGAACCTCTATGGCTACACCTTC.

V is TRBV18 and J is TRBJ2-2; perhaps TRBD2 as D (5 bases). V lost 2 bases and J lost 4, with 14 bases in between. The CDR3 covers 16 residues. In germline, CDR1 is KGHSH, CDR2 LQKENI. The CDR3 here is CASSPIASSATGELFF. In DNA form, the CDR3 reads TGTGCCAGCTCACCAATAGCTAGCTCGGCCACCGGGGAGCTGTTTTTT.

This chain links TRBV29-1 with TRBJ1-1; D call uncertain. The CDR3 is 11 amino acids. V was trimmed by 0 bases and J by 8 bases, leaving 7 bases between them. CDR1 SQVTM and CDR2 ANQGSEA come from the germline V gene. The CDR3 spells CSVEDGREAFF. The CDR3 DNA follows: TGCAGCGTTGAAGATGGCAGGGAAGCTTTCTTT.

This chain connects TRBV11-2 to TRBJ2-3, with a weak D call TRBD1 (6 bases). From germline, CDR1 is SGHAT and CDR2 FQNNGV. The ends were cut back, 5 bases at V and 0 bases at J, with 12 bases in the middle. There are 15 residues in the CDR3. The CDR3 reads CASSPTGISTDTQYF. DNA for the CDR3: TGTGCCAGCAGCCCAACAGGGATTAGCACAGATACGCAGTATTTT.

This clone was detected a few times. The chain employs TRBV5-1 and TRBJ1-1; maybe TRBD1 (5 bases). Trimming left V 1 base short and J 3 bases short, with 10 bases between. Germline CDR1 and CDR2: SGHRS and YFSETQ. The CDR3 is 14 amino acids. The CDR3 DNA sequence: TGCGCCAGCAGCTTGAATTGGGGGGACACTGAAGCTTTCTTT. It specifies CASSLNWGDTEAFF.

V usage is TRBV4-1 and J usage is TRBJ1-2; possible D gene TRBD1, 5 bases. There are 14 residues in the CDR3. CDR1 MGHRA and CDR2 YSYEKL come from the germline V gene. Trimming took off 0 bases at V and 6 bases at J, with 11 bases between the two ends. In DNA, the CDR3 is TGCGCCAGCAGCCAAGAGGAGGGGAGGCATGGCTACACCTTC. This codes for CASSQEEGRHGYTF.

This clone was counted between two and nine times. J is TRBJ1-2 and V is TRBV30; D perhaps matches TRBD1 (6 bases). From germline, CDR1 is GTSNPN and CDR2 SVGIG (reference sequence). The CDR3 length is 14 residues. The V end lost 2 bases, the J end lost 8 bases, and 18 bases lay between the germline ends. CDR3 sequence (DNA): TGTGCCTGGAGTACCTCAGGGGTCCTTGTGGGCTACACCTTC. Its translation: CAWSTSGVLVGYTF. The full variable domain, rest sourced from reference TRBV30 and TRBJ1-2, is SQTIHQWPATLVQPVGSPLSLECTVEGTSNPNLYWYRQAAGRGLQLLFYSVGIGQISSEVPQNLSASRPQDRQFILSSKKLLLSDSGFYLCAWSTSGVLVGYTFGSGTRLTVV.

The chain uses TRBV5-1 and TRBJ2-5, with TRBD2 identical over 7 bases. The CDR3 runs 14 residues. Germline V gives CDR1 SGHRS, CDR2 YFSETQ. V dropped 5 bases and J dropped 1; count of bases not matched to a gene: 5. The CDR3 DNA reads as TGCGCCAGCAGTGGAGCGGGATCCCAAGAGACCCAGTACTTC. It is translated as CASSGAGSQETQYF.

V gene TRBV7-9 combines with J gene TRBJ2-2, with 7 positions matching TRBD1. V was pared by 4 bases and J by 0 bases, with 8 bases of the junction left unmatched. The CDR3 extends over 17 amino acids. Germline lookup yields CDR1 SEHNR and CDR2 FQNEAQ (reference sequence). The CDR3 nucleotides are TGTGCCAGCAGCTCACCGCCGGGACAGCCGAACACCGGGGAGCTGTTTTTT. It specifies CASSSPPGQPNTGELFF.

This clone was seen more than once but under ten times. J is TRBJ1-1 and V is TRBV29-1, with D possibly being TRBD1 (5 bases). The ends were cut back, 2 bases at V and 4 bases at J, with 17 bases in the middle. In germline, CDR1 is SQVTM, CDR2 ANQGSEA. There are 15 residues in the CDR3. The CDR3 loop is CSVESGAYGTTEAFF. The DNA for the CDR3 is TGCAGCGTTGAAAGCGGGGCTTACGGGACCACTGAAGCTTTCTTT. Full variable domain (rest looked up from reference TRBV29-1 and TRBJ1-1): SAVISQKPSRDICQRGTSLTIQCQVDSQVTMMFWYRQQPGQSLTLIATANQGSEATYESGFVIDKFPISRPNLTFSTLTVSNMSPEDSSIYLCSVESGAYGTTEAFFGQGTRLTVV.

This clone was picked up one time. The rearrangement uses TRBV2 and TRBJ1-1, with 11 bases lining up with TRBD1. The CDR3 covers 14 residues. From germline, CDR1 is SNHLY and CDR2 FYNNEI. After removal of 4 bases from V and 4 bases from J, the junction contained 2 bases not matched to a gene. The CDR3 loop is CASSVGTGGTEAFF. The DNA of the CDR3 is TGTGCCAGCAGTGTAGGGACAGGGGGCACTGAAGCTTTCTTT.

The chain joins TRBV7-2 to TRBJ2-5; a possible D gene is TRBD2 (6 bases). The germline V gene encodes CDR1 SGHTA and CDR2 FQGNSA. V was shortened by 3 bases and J by 7 bases, with 15 bases between the two germline ends. The CDR3 length is 14 residues. The CDR3 sequence: CASSFGGEMVTQYF. The CDR3 DNA follows: TGTGCCAGCAGCTTTGGCGGGGAAATGGTGACCCAGTACTTC.

The rearrangement uses TRBV3-1 (or the pseudogene TRBV3-2) and TRBJ2-7, with TRBD2 matching 9 bases. V shed 4 bases and J 0 bases; nucleotides not matched to a gene: 4. Germline CDR1 is LGHDT and CDR2 is YNNKEL (reference sequence). The CDR3 is 15 amino acids. CDR3: CASSPAGGDSYEQYF. The CDR3 nucleotides read TGTGCCAGCAGCCCCGCGGGGGGGGACTCCTACGAGCAGTACTTC.

V is TRBV10-3 and J is TRBJ2-1; 11 nucleotides match TRBD2. The ends lost 6 bases at V and 0 bases at J; junction bases unmatched: 1. The germline V gene encodes CDR1 ENHRY and CDR2 SYGVKD. This CDR3 has 15 residues. The DNA of the CDR3 is TGTGCCATCAGGACTAGCGGGGACTCCTACAATGAGCAGTTCTTC. This codes for CAIRTSGDSYNEQFF.

The rearrangement uses TRBV11-2 and TRBJ2-6; D is ambiguous. Looked up from germline, CDR1 is SGHAT and CDR2 is FQNNGV. CDR3 length: 13 residues. The ends were cut back, 5 bases at V and 15 bases at J, with 17 bases in the middle. CDR3 protein: CASSLARSAHLTF. CDR3 in DNA: TGTGCCAGCAGCCTCGCCCGCAGTGCACACCTGACTTTC.

The V call is TRBV2, the J call TRBJ1-1, with TRBD1 as a possible D gene (6 bases). The CDR3 consists of 14 residues. Trimming removed 8 bases at V and 0 bases at J, with 13 bases between. CDR1 and CDR2 (germline): SNHLY, FYNNEI. CDR3 DNA: TGTGCCAGCCAGGACAGACCTCTGAACACTGAAGCTTTCTTT. This codes for CASQDRPLNTEAFF.

The chain combines TRBV6-5 with TRBJ1-6, with TRBD1 matching 8 bases. Unmatched junction bases numbered 5, after V lost 11 bases and J lost 8 bases. Germline V CDR1 and CDR2: MNHEY, SVGAGI. The CDR3 is 12 amino acids. The CDR3 region has the DNA TGTGCCGGTTCGACAGGGGATTCACCCCTCCACTTT. Residues: CAGSTGDSPLHF.

This clone was seen more than once but under ten times. The chain has TRBV5-1 and TRBJ1-4, with D perhaps matching TRBD1 (6 bases). Trimming pared 6 bases from V and 2 bases from J, leaving 8 bases between. CDR1 and CDR2 from the germline V gene are SGHRS and YFSETQ. The CDR3 sequence is 13 residues long. The CDR3 loop reads CASNQGTNEKLFF. CDR3 sequence (DNA): TGCGCCAGCAACCAGGGGACTAATGAAAAACTGTTTTTT.

J is TRBJ1-3 and V is TRBV6-5; D remains unclear. Germline V lookup: CDR1 MNHEY, CDR2 SVGAGI. V shed 6 bases and J shed 4 bases, with 4 bases lying between them. The CDR3 runs to 11 residues. This CDR3 reads CASRSGNTIYF. The CDR3 DNA reads as TGTGCCAGCAGATCAGGAAACACCATATATTTT.

At least ten counts were recorded for this clone. V and J are TRBV2 and TRBJ2-7, with D perhaps matching TRBD2 (6 bases). CDR3 length: 16 residues. Germline-derived CDR1 and CDR2 are SNHLY and FYNNEI. Trimming took off 1 base at V and 3 bases at J, with 16 bases between the two ends. CDR3 bases: TGTGCCAGCAGTGAAGGTCTCGGCGGCGGGGACTACGAGCAGTACGTC. Translation: CASSEGLGGGDYEQYV.

This CDR3 reads CAITSKRPGQGQYEQYV. The DNA of the CDR3 is TGTGCCATCACCTCTAAAAGACCGGGACAGGGACAATACGAGCAGTACGTC. The chain combines TRBV10-3 with TRBJ2-7; TRBD1 matches 9 bases. V was clipped by 7 bases and J by 4 bases; unmatched bases: 17. Germline V gene data show CDR1 as ENHRY and CDR2 as SYGVKD. The CDR3 is 17 amino acids.